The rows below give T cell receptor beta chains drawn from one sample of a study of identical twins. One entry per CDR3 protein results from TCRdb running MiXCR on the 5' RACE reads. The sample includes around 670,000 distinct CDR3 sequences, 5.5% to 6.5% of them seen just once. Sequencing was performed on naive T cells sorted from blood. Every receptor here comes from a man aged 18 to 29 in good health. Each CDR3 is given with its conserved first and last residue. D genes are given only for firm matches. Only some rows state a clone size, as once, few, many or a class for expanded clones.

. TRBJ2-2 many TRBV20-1 CSAKPFGARDTGELFF TGCAGTGCAAAGCCCTTTGGGGCGAGAGACACCGGGGAGCTGTTTTTT
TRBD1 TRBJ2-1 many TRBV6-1 CASLGGTGRNNEQFF TGTGCCAGCCTAGGCGGGACAGGGAGGAACAATGAGCAGTTCTTC
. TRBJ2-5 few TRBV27 CASTPAETQYF TGTGCCAGCACCCCAGCGGAGACCCAGTACTTC
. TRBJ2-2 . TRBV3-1 CASSLDIVGELFF TGTGCCAGCAGCCTAGACATCGTGGGGGAGCTGTTTTTT
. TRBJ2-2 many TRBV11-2 CASSLDGSTGELFF TGTGCCAGCAGCTTAGACGGGAGTACGGGGGAGCTGTTTTTT
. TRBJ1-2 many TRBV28 CASSPKGLPYGYTF TGTGCCAGCAGCCCGAAGGGTTTACCCTATGGCTACACCTTC
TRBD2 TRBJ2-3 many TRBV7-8 CASSLEAGGSHADTQYF TGTGCCAGCAGCTTAGAGGCCGGCGGGAGTCATGCAGATACGCAGTATTTT
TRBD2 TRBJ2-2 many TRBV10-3 CAISDLGTKNTGELFF TGTGCCATCAGTGATTTGGGGACTAAGAACACCGGGGAGCTGTTTTTT
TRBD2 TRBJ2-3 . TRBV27 CASGVAGGPFTDTQYF TGTGCCAGCGGGGTAGCGGGAGGGCCGTTCACAGATACGCAGTATTTT
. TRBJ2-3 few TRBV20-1 CSARGTSGVTRDTQYF TGCAGTGCTAGAGGGACTTCAGGTGTAACACGGGATACGCAGTATTTT
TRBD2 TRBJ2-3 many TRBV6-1 CASSLSGRAIEDTQYF TGTGCCAGCAGCCTTAGCGGGAGGGCGATTGAAGATACGCAGTATTTT
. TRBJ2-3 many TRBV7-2 CASSPRGGGTDTQYF TGTGCCAGCAGCCCCAGGGGGGGCGGGACAGATACGCAGTATTTT
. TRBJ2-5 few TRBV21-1 CASSARDRIQETQYF TGTGCCAGCAGCGCCCGAGACAGGATCCAAGAGACCCAGTACTTC
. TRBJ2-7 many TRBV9 CASSLDTGYEQYF TGTGCCAGCAGCTTGGACACCGGCTACGAGCAGTACTTC
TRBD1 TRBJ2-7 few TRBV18 CASSPRQGVRFYEQYF TGTGCCAGCTCACCACGGCAGGGGGTAAGGTTTTACGAGCAGTACTTC
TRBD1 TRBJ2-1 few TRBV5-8 CASSVLTGYNEQFF TGTGCCAGCAGCGTATTGACAGGGTACAATGAGCAGTTCTTC
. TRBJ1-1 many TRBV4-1 CASSPHGNTEAFF TGCGCCAGCAGCCCCCACGGGAACACTGAAGCTTTCTTT
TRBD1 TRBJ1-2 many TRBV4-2 CASSPGRAGGNYGYTF TGTGCCAGCAGCCCGGGCAGGGCAGGGGGCAACTATGGCTACACCTTC
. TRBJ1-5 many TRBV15 CATSSGGGNRPQHF TGTGCCACCAGCAGTGGAGGGGGGAATCGGCCCCAGCATTTT
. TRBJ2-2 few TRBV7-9 CASSLRRELFF TGTGCCAGCAGCTTACGGCGGGAGCTGTTTTTT
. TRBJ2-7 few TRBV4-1 CASSQRQPDAYEQYF TGCGCCAGCAGCCAACGACAGCCTGACGCCTACGAGCAGTACTTC
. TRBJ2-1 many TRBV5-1 CASSLEEVGVDEQFF TGCGCCAGCAGCTTGGAAGAAGTGGGGGTCGATGAGCAGTTCTTC
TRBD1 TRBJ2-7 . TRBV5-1 CASSLAPGQGYEQYF TGCGCCAGCAGCCTGGCTCCGGGACAGGGGTACGAGCAGTACTTC
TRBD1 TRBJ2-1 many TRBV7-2 CASSLAGQIYNEQFF TGTGCCAGCAGCTTAGCGGGACAGATATACAATGAGCAGTTCTTC
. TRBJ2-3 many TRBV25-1 CASSPAGIGQDTQYF TGTGCCAGCAGTCCTGCGGGTATCGGTCAAGATACGCAGTATTTT
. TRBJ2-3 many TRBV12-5 CASGSKLGRVTDTQYF TGTGCTAGTGGTTCTAAACTAGGTAGGGTAACTGATACGCAGTATTTT
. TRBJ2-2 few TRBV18 CASSPVDLGGELFF TGTGCCAGCTCACCAGTAGACCTCGGCGGGGAGCTGTTTTTT
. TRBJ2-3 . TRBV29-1 CSFVARTRVDTQYF TGCAGCTTTGTTGCCCGGACCCGAGTGGATACGCAGTATTTT
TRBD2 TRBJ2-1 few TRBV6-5 CASSYGVAGVNEQFF TGTGCCAGCAGTTACGGGGTAGCGGGAGTCAATGAGCAGTTCTTC
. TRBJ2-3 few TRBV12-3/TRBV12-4 CASSPDSTQYF TGTGCCAGCAGTCCGGACAGCACGCAGTATTTT
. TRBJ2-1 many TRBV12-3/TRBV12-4 CASSLNLEDRPNEQFF TGTGCCAGCAGTTTAAATCTAGAGGACCGTCCTAATGAGCAGTTCTTC
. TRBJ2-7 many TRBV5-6 CASSHPTYEQYF TGTGCCAGCTCACATCCCACCTACGAGCAGTACTTC
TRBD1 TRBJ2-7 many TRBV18 CASSPTGQRYEQYF TGTGCCAGCTCACCAACGGGACAGCGCTACGAGCAGTACTTC
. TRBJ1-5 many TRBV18 CASSLGETNQPQHF TGTGCCAGCTCCCTGGGGGAGACAAATCAGCCCCAGCATTTT
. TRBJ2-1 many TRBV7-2 CASSLVGGLHNEQFF TGTGCCAGCAGCTTAGTGGGAGGACTGCACAATGAGCAGTTCTTC